A single sample gave rise to the 11 T cell receptor beta chains below, sequenced in a study of PD-1 blockade in classical Hodgkin lymphoma. All patients experienced relapse after autologous stem cell transplantation, and brentuximab vedotin exposure was variable. The protocol was immunoSEQ multiplex PCR, while the TCRdb copy is restricted to in-frame clones and leaves out a portion. The data show around 20,000 clones, approximately 81% seen once. The source was peripheral blood mononuclear cells (PBMCs), collected before the second cycle of nivolumab. The receptors here all came from a human donor with classical Hodgkin lymphoma.

The chain couples TRBV2 to TRBJ2-1, with D maybe TRBD2 (6 bases). The V and J ends lost 4 bases and 6 bases respectively, with 13 bases between them. Germline values: CDR1 SNHLY, CDR2 FYNNEI. The CDR3 runs to 14 residues. CDR3 bases: TGTGCCAGCAGTGTTACGGGACTCCCCAATGAGCAGTTCTTC. Translating gives CASSVTGLPNEQFF.

The rearrangement joins TRBV7-9 to TRBJ2-7, with 8 bases identical to TRBD2. The CDR3 is 14 residues long. Germline V gene lookup returns CDR1 SEHNR and CDR2 FQNEAQ (reference sequence). The ends lost 5 bases at V and 3 bases at J; junction bases unmatched: 6. In DNA, the CDR3 is TGTGCCAGCAGCGCGGGGGGCACCTACTACGAGCAGTACTTC. Translating gives CASSAGGTYYEQYF.

The V and J genes are TRBV10-3 and TRBJ2-3, with D unresolved. Trimming took 3 bases from V and 2 from J, leaving 6 bases between them. This CDR3 region has 13 residues. The germline CDR1 and CDR2 sequences are ENHRY and SYGVKD. CDR3 sequence: CAISDRITDTQYF. CDR3 DNA sequence: TGTGCCATCAGTGACAGAATCACAGATACGCAGTATTTT.

The chain recombines TRBV2 with TRBJ1-3; the D gene is possibly TRBD1 (5 bases). Trimming took off 7 bases at V and 0 bases at J, with 10 bases between the two ends. Germline V gene data show CDR1 as SNHLY and CDR2 as FYNNEI. The CDR3 sequence is 14 residues long. The CDR3 sequence is CASKQGHSGNTIYF. The CDR3 coding sequence is TGTGCCAGCAAGCAGGGCCACTCTGGAAACACCATATATTTT.

The V and J genes are TRBV5-1 and TRBJ2-7; 7 positions agree with TRBD1. Germline V gives CDR1 SGHRS, CDR2 YFSETQ. With 0 bases clipped from V and 1 base from J, the junction kept 1 base outside the gene matches. This CDR3 has 14 amino acids. In nucleotides, the CDR3 is TGCGCCAGCAGCTTGGAGGGACAGTCCTACGAGCAGTACTTC. As protein: CASSLEGQSYEQYF.

The CDR3 here is CAISARQGSYEQYF. In DNA form, the CDR3 reads TGTGCCATCAGTGCTAGACAGGGCTCCTACGAGCAGTACTTC. The chain joins TRBV10-3 to TRBJ2-7, with 7 bases lining up with TRBD1. J was trimmed by 0 bases and V by 4 bases; bases with no gene match: 3. CDR3 size: 14 residues. CDR1 is ENHRY and CDR2 is SYGVKD in the germline V gene.

The table lists this clone with a count of one. The gene calls are TRBV4-1 and TRBJ2-1; the match to TRBD2 covers 10 bases. The CDR3 is 14 residues long. Trimming took 4 bases from V and 9 from J; bases not matched to a gene: 6. CDR1 and CDR2 (germline): MGHRA, YSYEKL. The CDR3 DNA sequence: TGCGCCAGCAGCCGAGCGGGGGGGCTGGTTGAGCAGTTCTTC. Translating gives CASSRAGGLVEQFF.

The V and J genes are TRBV6-5 and TRBJ2-2; a weak D match, TRBD2 (6 bases). Germline CDR1 and CDR2: MNHEY and SVGAGI. The CDR3 length is 15 residues. V was clipped by 4 bases and J by 0 bases, with 9 bases between them. CDR3 residues: CASSSGTPNTGELFF. As DNA, the CDR3 is TGTGCCAGCAGTTCGGGGACTCCGAACACCGGGGAGCTGTTTTTT.

V and J are TRBV6-5 and TRBJ1-6, with D unresolved. Germline loops: CDR1 MNHEY, CDR2 SVGAGI. The V and J ends lost 6 bases and 6 bases respectively, with 12 bases between them. This CDR3 is built from 14 residues. The CDR3 reads CASREAHFNSPLHF. The DNA of the CDR3 is TGTGCCAGCAGGGAAGCACACTTTAATTCACCCCTCCACTTT.

The chain joins TRBV7-2 to TRBJ1-6, with 7 bases fitting TRBD1. V lost 3 bases and J lost 14; bases outside the gene matches: 13. This CDR3 contains 15 residues. Looked up from germline, CDR1 is SGHTA and CDR2 is FQGNSA. CDR3 nucleotide sequence: TGTGCCAGCAGCTTGGACTCAGGGGGGATTAAGGCCCTCCACTTT. As protein: CASSLDSGGIKALHF.

The gene calls are TRBV2 and TRBJ2-2; 10 bases line up with TRBD2. Trimming removed 8 bases from V and 0 bases from J; junction bases left unmatched: 6. This CDR3 is built from 16 residues. The germline gives CDR1 SNHLY, CDR2 FYNNEI. The CDR3: CASLILAGTNTGELFF. The CDR3 DNA sequence: TGTGCCAGCTTGATACTAGCGGGGACGAACACCGGGGAGCTGTTTTTT.